The clone carrying this T cell receptor beta chain was counted a few times. The CDR3 length is 14 residues. Germline CDR1 is MDHEN and CDR2 is SYDVKM. V was pared by 5 bases and J by 10 bases, with 11 bases of the junction left unmatched. These data are taken from a study of blood T cell repertoires in COVID-19. Turning to the study itself: Some COVID-19 samples were acute and others convalescent; all came from the United States, Italy and Spain. The cDNA or gDNA used as material had been derived from T cells, B-cell-depleted T cells, or PBMCs.

As originally analysed: Estimated nucleated cell counts came from reference gene primer amplification. Sequenced by immunoSEQ multiplex PCR; TCRdb stores in-frame clones only, minus some. The DNA gave D and trimming, while V, J and clone size come from that table. The table includes tens of thousands of clones, around four fifths detected once. The TCR comes from a woman in her sixties with acute or convalescent COVID-19. The chain employs TRBV28 and TRBJ2-1; TRBD1 agrees at 7 bases. Sequencing input: peripheral blood. The DNA of the CDR3 is TGTGCCAGCAGTGTTATGAGGGGGCCAAGGGAGCAGTTCTTC. Translation: CASSVMRGPREQFF.